These 19 T cell receptor beta chains were all obtained from the same sample, sequenced in a study of vaccination effects on CD4 cells after COVID-19. Peptide-pool stimulation followed by sequencing identified expanded antigen-specific CD4+ clonotypes in the ViraFEST assay. Subsequent to a culture period of under 11 days, CD4+ T cells were isolated. All vaccine recipients tested negative for nucleocapsid antibodies and had never contracted SARS-CoV-2 infection. Using immunoSEQ multiplex PCR, the repertoire was profiled, and TCRdb retains in-frame clones only, with some absent. The sample shows approximately 44,000 clones, around 68% of them seen only once. These TCRs' antigens remain unknown. The sample here was CD4+ T cells from PBMCs cultured with HCoV-OC43 spike peptides, taken before COVID-19 vaccination. Subset in this sample: HCoV-OC43 spike overlapping peptide pool stimulation. All receptors come from a human donor who received a COVID-19 vaccine.

Here the CDR3 DNA reads TGTGCCAGCAGTTTACTAAGGGGACCCCTCCACTTT. This sequence encodes CASSLLRGPLHF. The chain joins TRBV12-3 or TRBV12-4 to TRBJ1-6; TRBD1 might be the D (5 bases). V was cut by 2 bases and J by 12 bases, with 8 bases left in between. This CDR3 contains 12 residues.

The rearrangement links TRBV7-9 to TRBJ1-4; D gene ambiguous. In germline, CDR1 is SEHNR, CDR2 FQNEAQ (reference sequence). Trimming left V 4 bases short and J 3 bases short, with 15 bases between. CDR3 size: 16 residues. The CDR3 region has the DNA TGTGCCAGCAGCTCCAACCCCCGACATGCTAATGAAAAACTGTTTTTT. Its translation: CASSSNPRHANEKLFF.

As for this clone: This sample includes further DNA sequences coding for the same CDR3. This chain links TRBV5-1 with TRBJ2-3, with 13 bases identical to TRBD2. This CDR3 has 16 amino acids. Germline CDR1 SGHRS, CDR2 YFSETQ. The trim removed 4 bases at V and 1 base at J, leaving 3 bases unmatched. CDR3 nucleotide sequence: TGCGCCAGCAGCCCCGGGACTAGCGGGGGCACAGATACGCAGTATTTT. Translated: CASSPGTSGGTDTQYF. The variable domain in full, completed from reference TRBV5-1 and TRBJ2-3, reads KAGVTQTPRYLIKTRGQQVTLSCSPISGHRSVSWYQQTPGQGLQFLFEYFSETQRNKGNFPGRFSGRQFSNSRSEMNVSTLELGDSALYLCASSPGTSGGTDTQYFGPGTRLTVL.

Only a few counts were recorded for this clone. This chain connects TRBV19 to TRBJ2-7, with 10 bases aligning to TRBD1. The CDR3 has 14 amino acids. CDR1 is LNHDA, CDR2 SQIVND, per germline (reference sequence). Trimming removed 4 bases from V and 0 bases from J; junction bases left unmatched: 0. The CDR3 DNA sequence: TGTGCCAGTAGTAGGACAGGGGGCTCCTACGAGCAGTACTTC. This encodes CASSRTGGSYEQYF.

The V call is TRBV30, the J call TRBJ2-1; the D is unclear. The germline V and J ends were trimmed by 3 bases and 8 bases, with 8 bases remaining between them. CDR3 length: 11 residues. Per germline, CDR1 GTSNPN and CDR2 SVGIG (reference sequence). CDR3 loop: CAWRILDEQFF. The CDR3 region has the DNA TGTGCCTGGAGAATTTTAGATGAGCAGTTCTTC. Supplemented by reference TRBV30 and TRBJ2-1, the full variable domain reads SQTIHQWPATLVQPVGSPLSLECTVEGTSNPNLYWYRQAAGRGLQLLFYSVGIGQISSEVPQNLSASRPQDRQFILSSKKLLLSDSGFYLCAWRILDEQFFGPGTRLTVL.

V gene TRBV6-6 combines with J gene TRBJ2-2; D might be TRBD1 (6 bases). In germline, CDR1 is MNHNY, CDR2 SVGAGI (reference sequence). The CDR3 totals 14 residues. The V gene lost 6 bases and the J gene lost 7 bases, with 15 bases spanning the gap. The CDR3 loop is CASSASTGYGELFF. Here the CDR3 DNA reads TGTGCCAGCAGCGCGTCGACAGGATACGGGGAGCTGTTTTTT.

This clone showed up just a few times. This chain connects TRBV3-1 (or the pseudogene TRBV3-2) to TRBJ1-2; no definite D call. CDR1 and CDR2 (germline): LGHDT, YNNKEL (reference sequence). The CDR3 spans 12 residues. V was pared by 2 bases and J by 8 bases, with 9 bases between. This CDR3 reads CASSQKGLGYTF. In DNA form, the CDR3 reads TGTGCCAGCAGCCAAAAAGGGTTGGGCTACACCTTC.

The chain links TRBV7-9 to TRBJ1-1, with 7 positions matching TRBD1. The junction had 2 bases not matched to a gene; V was cut back by 4 bases and J by 3 bases. The CDR3 loop spans 13 amino acids. Germline lookup yields CDR1 SEHNR and CDR2 FQNEAQ (reference sequence). CDR3 nucleotides: TGTGCCAGCAGCTCACAGGGGCACACTGAAGCTTTCTTT. This translates into CASSSQGHTEAFF.

A single count supports this clone. This rearrangement joins TRBV7-9 to TRBJ1-1; D call uncertain. The CDR3 has 14 residues. Trimming pared 4 bases from V and 13 bases from J, leaving 22 bases between. In germline, CDR1 is SEHNR, CDR2 FQNEAQ (reference sequence). This chain's CDR3 is CASSSLDGKAKLFF. Written as DNA, the CDR3 is TGTGCCAGCAGCTCCCTTGACGGTAAAGCAAAGCTTTTCTTT.

The genes are TRBV28 and TRBJ1-5; D not resolved. The V end was cut by 5 bases, the J end by 2 bases, with 19 bases between. Looked up from germline, CDR1 is MDHEN and CDR2 is SYDVKM. CDR3 length: 17 residues. CDR3 protein: CASSPPRSLYGNQPQHF. The DNA for the CDR3 is TGTGCCAGCAGTCCGCCGAGGTCTCTATATGGCAATCAGCCCCAGCATTTT.

The J gene is TRBJ1-6, the V gene TRBV7-8, with unresolved D. Germline V gives CDR1 SGHVS, CDR2 FQNEAQ. The CDR3 contains 13 residues. V lost 5 bases to trimming and J lost 6 bases, with 8 bases between them. CDR3 amino acids: CASSPDPNSPLHF. The CDR3 DNA sequence: TGTGCCAGCAGCCCCGACCCTAATTCACCCCTCCACTTT.

This rearrangement joins TRBV11-2 to TRBJ2-5, with unresolved D. V gave up 2 bases and J gave up 7 bases, with 11 bases separating them. This CDR3 has 13 residues. Germline values: CDR1 SGHAT, CDR2 FQNNGV. The CDR3 sequence is CASSLTARGTQYF. For the CDR3, the DNA is TGTGCCAGCAGCTTAACAGCTCGCGGGACCCAGTACTTC.

The chain recombines TRBV5-6 with TRBJ1-6; the match to TRBD1 covers 7 bases. The CDR3 covers 15 residues. Unmatched junction bases numbered 3, after V lost 0 bases and J lost 6 bases. Germline lookup yields CDR1 SGHDT and CDR2 YYEEEE. The CDR3 DNA is TGTGCCAGCAGCTTGGTGGACAGGCGTAATTCACCCCTCCACTTT. This gives the protein CASSLVDRRNSPLHF.

The chain combines TRBV15 with TRBJ2-3, with 9 bases that match TRBD2. CDR1 is LNHNV, CDR2 YYDKDF, per germline (reference sequence). V gave up 2 bases and J gave up 6 bases; unmatched junction bases: 6. The CDR3 runs 15 residues. CDR3: CATSRSRGGVDTQYF. The CDR3 nucleotides are TGTGCCACCAGCAGATCGCGGGGGGGTGTGGATACGCAGTATTTT.

This sequence joins TRBV29-1 and TRBJ2-7; 7 bases line up with TRBD1. Unmatched junction bases numbered 3, after V lost 7 bases and J lost 3 bases. The CDR3 is made up of 11 amino acids. In germline, CDR1 is SQVTM, CDR2 ANQGSEA. The CDR3 is CSATGNYEQYF. Written as DNA, the CDR3 is TGCAGCGCGACAGGGAACTACGAGCAGTACTTC.

The rearrangement joins TRBV15 to TRBJ2-1; TRBD2 matches at 11 bases. Germline CDR1 reads LNHNV; CDR2 reads YYDKDF (reference sequence). Germline trimming cut 8 bases from V and 3 bases from J; bases unmatched to any gene: 6. The CDR3 is made up of 15 amino acids. The CDR3: CATRTGLADYNEQFF. The DNA for the CDR3 is TGTGCCACCCGGACGGGACTAGCGGACTACAATGAGCAGTTCTTC.

The V and J genes are TRBV6-2 or TRBV6-3 and TRBJ1-6, with 9 bases that match TRBD1. Trimming at V came to 2 bases and at J to 11 bases, leaving 10 bases not matched to a gene. The length of the CDR3 is 16 residues. Germline V gene lookup returns CDR1 MNHEY and CDR2 SVGEGT. In DNA form, the CDR3 reads TGTGCCAGCAGTTACCCGGGACAGGGAGGTCGGGCACCCCTCCACTTT. It encodes CASSYPGQGGRAPLHF.

This clone has a handful of counts. This sequence joins TRBV5-1 and TRBJ2-3; D might be TRBD2 (6 bases). The CDR3 spans 14 residues. Germline CDR1 and CDR2: SGHRS and YFSETQ. V lost 0 bases and J lost 6, with 11 bases in between. The CDR3 DNA reads TGCGCCAGCAGCTTGGGCCCGAGCGGGGATACGCAGTATTTT. Amino acids: CASSLGPSGDTQYF.

The rearrangement links TRBV3-1 (or the pseudogene TRBV3-2) to TRBJ1-3, with TRBD1 as a possible D gene (6 bases). Per germline, CDR1 LGHDT and CDR2 YNNKEL (reference sequence). CDR3 length: 17 residues. Trimming shortened V by 0 bases and J by 0 bases, and 12 bases separated the two germline ends. CDR3 residues: CASSQDWGGPSGNTIYF. The CDR3 DNA reads TGTGCCAGCAGCCAAGATTGGGGGGGGCCCTCTGGAAACACCATATATTTT.